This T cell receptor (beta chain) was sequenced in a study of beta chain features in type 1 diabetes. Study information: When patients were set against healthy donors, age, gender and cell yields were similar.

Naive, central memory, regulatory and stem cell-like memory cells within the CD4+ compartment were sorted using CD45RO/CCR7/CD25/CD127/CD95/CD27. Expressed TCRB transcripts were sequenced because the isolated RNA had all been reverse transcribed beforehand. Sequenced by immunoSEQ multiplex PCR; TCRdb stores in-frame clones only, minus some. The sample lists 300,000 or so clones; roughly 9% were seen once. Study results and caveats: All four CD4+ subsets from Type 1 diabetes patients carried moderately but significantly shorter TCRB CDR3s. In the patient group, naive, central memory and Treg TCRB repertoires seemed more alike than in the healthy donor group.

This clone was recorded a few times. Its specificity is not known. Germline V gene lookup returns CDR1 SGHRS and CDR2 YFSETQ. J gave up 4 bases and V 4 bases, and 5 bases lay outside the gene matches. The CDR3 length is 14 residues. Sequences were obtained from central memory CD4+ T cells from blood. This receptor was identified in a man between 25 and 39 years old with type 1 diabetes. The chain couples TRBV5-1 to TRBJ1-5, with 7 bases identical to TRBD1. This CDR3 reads CASSQGQENQPQHF. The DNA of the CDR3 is TGCGCCAGCAGCCAAGGACAGGAAAATCAGCCCCAGCATTTT.